Listed below are T cell receptor beta chains from one sample, sequenced in a study of cytomegalovirus exposure and HLA in healthy donors. Using immunoSEQ multiplex PCR, the repertoire was profiled, and TCRdb retains in-frame clones only, with some absent. The data show about 240,000 clones, roughly 82% seen once. The sequenced material came from PBMCs. These TCRs come from a woman in her thirties or forties in good health and CMV-seropositive. The CDR3 runs from the conserved cysteine through the conserved F or W. Fields, in order: V gene, J gene, CDR3 protein.

v_gene: TRBV10-3; j_gene: TRBJ2-7; CDR3aa: CASRRDPFSDEQYF
v_gene: TRBV9; j_gene: TRBJ2-1; CDR3aa: CASGNRVEQFF
v_gene: TRBV6-6; j_gene: TRBJ1-2; CDR3aa: CASSPRGDRDDYGYTF
v_gene: TRBV7-2; j_gene: TRBJ2-7; CDR3aa: CASSLEVAGGYEQYF
v_gene: TRBV7-8; j_gene: TRBJ2-7; CDR3aa: CASSLTAYSAGYEQYF
v_gene: TRBV6-5; j_gene: TRBJ2-1; CDR3aa: CASSWGRTYNEQFF
v_gene: TRBV7-3; j_gene: TRBJ1-6; CDR3aa: CASSLAGTGTSPLHF
v_gene: TRBV27; j_gene: TRBJ1-3; CDR3aa: CASRPGQGIRGTGNTIYF
v_gene: TRBV18; j_gene: TRBJ2-1; CDR3aa: CASSRAGREGEQFF
v_gene: TRBV30; j_gene: TRBJ2-3; CDR3aa: CAWSRVMRTDTQYF
v_gene: TRBV5-1; j_gene: TRBJ2-7; CDR3aa: CASSLDRSSYEQYF
v_gene: TRBV12-2; j_gene: TRBJ2-3; CDR3aa: CASRLRLAGALPRTDTQYF
v_gene: TRBV6-1; j_gene: TRBJ2-3; CDR3aa: CASSDSPDTQYF
v_gene: TRBV11-1; j_gene: TRBJ2-1; CDR3aa: CASSPTGLAGYNEQFF
v_gene: TRBV11-1; j_gene: TRBJ2-3; CDR3aa: CASSLGRAGRTDTQYF
v_gene: TRBV11-2; j_gene: TRBJ2-1; CDR3aa: CASSSRQGAIKKQFF
v_gene: TRBV2; j_gene: TRBJ1-4; CDR3aa: CASYREPTNEKLFF
v_gene: TRBV27; j_gene: TRBJ2-7; CDR3aa: CASSQGTSEQYF
v_gene: TRBV19; j_gene: TRBJ2-5; CDR3aa: CASSEGGAETQYF
v_gene: TRBV9; j_gene: TRBJ1-4; CDR3aa: CASSVAGANEKLFF
v_gene: TRBV6-6; j_gene: TRBJ1-6; CDR3aa: CASSQGLQGSSPLHF
v_gene: TRBV19; j_gene: TRBJ2-3; CDR3aa: CASRLAGGGGTDTQYF
v_gene: TRBV27; j_gene: TRBJ1-2; CDR3aa: CASSANRGLSGYTF
v_gene: TRBV7-9; j_gene: TRBJ2-1; CDR3aa: CASSKDPPLWNGQFF
v_gene: TRBV7-3; j_gene: TRBJ2-3; CDR3aa: CASSLGTAPTDTQYF
v_gene: TRBV9; j_gene: TRBJ1-2; CDR3aa: CASSAYHDTGYGYTF
v_gene: TRBV10-3; j_gene: TRBJ1-2; CDR3aa: CAISTGNGYTF
v_gene: TRBV6-1; j_gene: TRBJ2-1; CDR3aa: CASISPGLTYNEQFF
v_gene: TRBV5-6; j_gene: TRBJ1-2; CDR3aa: CASSLGTGVGGYTF